This TCR beta chain emerged from a study of blood T cell repertoires in COVID-19 (dated by TCRdb to the early 2020s). Regarding the study in general: Samples covering the acute and convalescent phases of COVID-19 were provided by collaborators in the United States, Italy and Spain. The prospective study material was composed of cDNA or gDNA derived from T cells, B-cell-depleted T cells, or PBMCs. The dataset comprised deeply sampled blood TCRbeta repertoires from subjects exposed to, actively infected with, or recovered from COVID-19. A freely available public database, intended as a resource for researchers studying the immune response to SARS-CoV-2, is where the repertoires were released. Samples came from the ongoing ImmuneRACE study (first 160 participants) plus 1,254 subjects from 6 global collaborators. A de-identified subject ID, COVID-19 status, age in years and sex were almost always included in the sample metadata. Where HLA class I and class II types were available, the types were taken from metadata supplied by the sample provider, not from assay-based typing. Broad study findings and their caveats: Clinical and demographic metadata were provided uncurated, with the amount varying by source and participant.

Concerning this clone: Its antigen is currently not known. The record has no base qualities; no much larger clone is one base away.

TCRbeta CDR3 regions were amplified from genomic DNA by means of the immunoSEQ Assay, a bias-controlled multiplex PCR. The study's own analysis went as follows. Nucleated cell counts per sample were estimated from amplification of reference gene primers within the assay. To quantify the absolute abundance of each unique TCRbeta CDR3 rearrangement, sequence reads were collapsed and filtered. For each sample, productive Simpson clonality was calculated by taking the square root of Simpson's diversity index across productive rearrangements. TCRdb stores this immuneACCESS table with in-frame sequences only. Part of the clones is absent; in the studies checked, under half of the shortfall reflects unresolved V genes, and no reason is known for the rest. V, J and clone size were drawn from that table, and D and trimming were deduced from the DNA. The table for this sample lists under 300,000 clones; roughly 88% of them were counted only once. The ten largest clones capture around 2.2% of the sample.

Samples from volunteer blood donors who had recovered from COVID-19 were contributed by a second Seattle source. The collaborating institutions used their own protocols to collect whole blood in K2EDTA tubes. For TCRbeta analysis, collaborators shipped samples as frozen whole blood, isolated PBMCs, or DNA extracted from either of those sample types. This sequence originates from a woman between 40 and 50 years old who had recovered from COVID-19. The sample comprised peripheral blood.

DNA sequence: TGCGCCAGCAGCCAGGATCTAGCGGGGAGGACCAATGAGCAGTTCTTC. It encodes CASSQDLAGRTNEQFF. Recombination joined TRBV4-3 with TRBJ2-1, with 9 bases matching TRBD2. The germline V gene yields LGHNA for CDR1 and YSLEER for CDR2. Trimmed from V: 3 bases; trimmed from J: 6 bases; junction bases lacking a gene match: 9. The CDR3 has 16 amino acids, counting the end cysteine and phenylalanine. The read is trimmed to its CDR3 DNA, 48 bases read in frame from base 1.